The clone carrying this TCR beta chain showed up many times. The target antigen is unknown. CDR1 is ENHRY, CDR2 SYGVKD, per germline. V shed 6 bases and J shed 0 bases, with 15 bases lying between them. The CDR3 has 16 residues. The data originate from a study of identical twins. Whole-study results and caveats: In zero-insertion analyses, partial confounding could arise from invariant MAIT and iNKT cells. In cord blood, abundant beta clonotypes had fewer insertions; memory showed no trend.

Template switching introduced a universal primer site, and the cDNA bore unique molecular identifiers. TCRdb reprocessed the 5' RACE reads with MiXCR, giving one entry per CDR3 protein. The data show 400,000 to 500,000 distinct CDR3 sequences, roughly an eighth seen once. These records were also assigned to another study, of yellow fever vaccine responses in identical twins.

The material sequenced was CD4+ T cells sorted from blood. This chain links TRBV10-3 with TRBJ2-1; D unclear. This clonotype was sampled from a woman aged 18 to 35 in good health. The CDR3 is CAISSKALSSYNEQFF. Here the CDR3 DNA reads TGTGCCATCAGCTCAAAGGCTTTGAGCTCCTACAATGAGCAGTTCTTC.